The sequence of this TCR beta chain was determined in a study of cytomegalovirus exposure and HLA in healthy donors. With 60 Vbeta and 13 Jbeta primers, the PCR was carried out. Here immunoSEQ multiplex PCR was the method, and the copy in TCRdb shows in-frame clones only, minus some. The profile shows around 63,000 clones, more than 60% of them singletons. Study observations and caveats: It has been reported that TCR beta sequences accurately predicted the HLA-A and HLA-B alleles of most subjects. Links to common viral pathogens appeared, in a later analysis, for several of the most significant clusters.

Concerning this clone: Its specificity is unknown.

The CDR3 runs 15 residues. The V gene's germline CDR1 is SGHAT and CDR2 FQNNGV. Trimming shortened V by 3 bases and J by 6 bases, and 17 bases separated the two germline ends. Sequenced: PBMCs. V gene TRBV11-2 combines with J gene TRBJ1-2; D unclear. The receptor comes from a woman in her 30s in good health and CMV-seronegative. The CDR3 is CASSFSPGNRNGYTF. CDR3 DNA: TGTGCCAGCAGCTTTAGTCCGGGAAATAGGAATGGCTACACCTTC.